Below are 22 T cell receptor beta chains sequenced from a single sample in a study of blood T cell repertoires in COVID-19 (dated by TCRdb to the early 2020s). The library relied on the immunoSEQ multiplex PCR assay. What TCRdb holds here is the immuneACCESS table cut down to in-frame rearrangements. Part of the clones is not present; checked against another copy, under half of the missing clones reflect an unresolved V gene, and the others are unexplained. The sample table shows 400,000 or so clones, and about 91% are seen once. Of the sample, 1.5% to 1.8% is held by the ten largest clones. Sequenced: peripheral blood. These receptor sequences come from a woman aged 40-49 years with COVID-19, enrolled during active disease.

The rearrangement uses TRBV4-1 and TRBJ1-2, with a weak D call TRBD1 (6 bases). Trimming took off 4 bases at V and 2 bases at J, with 14 bases between the two ends. CDR1 MGHRA and CDR2 YSYEKL come from the germline V gene. This CDR3 spans 15 amino acids. The CDR3 region is CASSPQGELNYGYTF. CDR3 coding DNA: TGCGCCAGCAGCCCACAGGGTGAATTAAACTATGGCTACACCTTC.

As concerns this clone: At one end, the junction sequence differs from germline, possibly due to a read error. The DNA for the CDR3 is TGTGCCAGCAGTTACTCGATGTTCTTAGAGGAGAACGCCGGGGAGCTGTTTTTT. This translates into CASSYSMFLEENAGELFF. The chain carries TRBV6-2 or TRBV6-3 and TRBJ2-2; D remains unclear. The CDR3 covers 18 residues. Germline loops: CDR1 MNHEY, CDR2 SVGEGT.

The gene calls are TRBV7-2 and TRBJ1-5; weak D call: TRBD1 (6 bases). The CDR3 has 14 amino acids. Germline V CDR1 and CDR2: SGHTA, FQGNSA. The V end lost 2 bases, the J end lost 6 bases, and 11 bases lay between the germline ends. The CDR3 spells CASSLFDRLQPQHF. CDR3 nucleotide sequence: TGTGCCAGCAGCTTATTTGACAGGCTTCAGCCCCAGCATTTT.

The rearrangement joins TRBV28 to TRBJ1-1; 7 nucleotides match TRBD1. The ends lost 5 bases at V and 1 base at J; junction bases unmatched: 4. The CDR3 length is 14 residues. The germline V gene encodes CDR1 MDHEN and CDR2 SYDVKM. For the CDR3, the DNA is TGTGCCAGCAGTCCGACAGGGAAGAACACTGAAGCTTTCTTT. This gives the protein CASSPTGKNTEAFF. Filled out from reference TRBV28 and TRBJ1-1, the complete variable domain reads DVKVTQSSRYLVKRTGEKVFLECVQDMDHENMFWYRQDPGLGLRLIYFSYDVKMKEKGDIPEGYSVSREKKERFSLILESASTNQTSMYLCASSPTGKNTEAFFGQGTRLTVV.

The chain joins TRBV30 to TRBJ1-2; D is undetermined. V lost 1 base, J lost 2 bases, and 5 bases lay in between. Germline assignment: CDR1 GTSNPN and CDR2 SVGIG (reference sequence). CDR3 length equals 12 residues. DNA for the CDR3: TGTGCCTGGAGTGGACAAAACTATGGCTACACCTTC. Translation gives CAWSGQNYGYTF.

V usage is TRBV18 and J usage is TRBJ1-1; the D gene is possibly TRBD1 (5 bases). The V and J ends lost 3 bases and 4 bases respectively, with 15 bases between them. Germline CDR1 KGHSH, CDR2 LQKENI. This CDR3 spans 15 amino acids. The CDR3 sequence: CASSPSEAQGTEAFF. The CDR3 DNA reads as TGTGCCAGCTCACCCTCAGAGGCCCAGGGCACTGAAGCTTTCTTT.

The J gene is TRBJ2-1, the V gene TRBV6-5; TRBD1 aligns across 8 bases. V was pared by 2 bases and J by 15 bases, with 9 bases of the junction left unmatched. The CDR3 consists of 13 residues. The V gene's germline CDR1 is MNHEY and CDR2 SVGAGI. CDR3 in DNA: TGTGCCAGCAGTTACGCAGAGGGACAGGTGCCGTTCTTC. Its translation is CASSYAEGQVPFF.

V gene TRBV27 combines with J gene TRBJ1-5; a possible D gene is TRBD1 (5 bases). Deletions cut 6 bases from V and 3 bases from J, with 21 bases between. CDR1 MNHEY and CDR2 SMNVEV come from the germline V gene (reference sequence). The CDR3 totals 17 residues. CDR3 protein: CASSLWGGTDSNQPQHF. The CDR3 DNA reads TGTGCCAGCAGCCTATGGGGGGGGACGGACTCCAATCAGCCCCAGCATTTT.

The V call is TRBV10-3, the J call TRBJ2-7; 7 bases map to TRBD2. Trimming took 10 bases from V and 5 from J; bases not matched to a gene: 5. The germline CDR1 and CDR2 sequences are ENHRY and SYGVKD. The CDR3 sequence is 11 residues long. CDR3 nucleotides: TGTGCCACCACTGGGGGGGACGAGCAGTACTTC. Protein: CATTGGDEQYF.

This rearrangement joins TRBV27 to TRBJ1-6; D may be TRBD1 (6 bases). Trimming took 6 bases from V and 4 from J, leaving 16 bases between them. CDR1 is MNHEY, CDR2 SMNVEV, per germline (reference sequence). CDR3 size: 16 residues. For the CDR3, the DNA is TGTGCCAGCAGCCTGGGCAGGGGCTTTTATAATTCACCCCTCCACTTT. Its translation is CASSLGRGFYNSPLHF.

The chain links TRBV6-6 to TRBJ1-4, with 7 bases that match TRBD1. CDR3 length: 14 residues. Germline-derived CDR1 and CDR2 are MNHNY and SVGAGI (reference sequence). J was trimmed by 7 bases and V by 6 bases; bases with no gene match: 8. The CDR3 reads CASSWTGEGEKLFF. The CDR3 DNA follows: TGTGCCAGCAGCTGGACAGGCGAAGGTGAAAAACTGTTTTTT.

This chain joins TRBV6-6 and TRBJ2-1; 9 nucleotides align to TRBD2. V trimming: 6 bases; J trimming: 3 bases; junction bases outside the gene matches: 6. CDR3 length: 15 amino acids. Germline CDR1 reads MNHNY; CDR2 reads SVGAGI (reference sequence). CDR3 amino acids: CASRSLAGLYNEQFF. DNA of the CDR3: TGTGCCAGCAGGTCCCTAGCGGGGCTCTACAATGAGCAGTTCTTC.

This rearrangement joins TRBV7-3 to TRBJ2-1; TRBD1 aligns across 7 bases. The CDR3 extends over 19 amino acids. Per germline, CDR1 SGHTA and CDR2 FQGTGA. V was pared by 0 bases and J by 5 bases, with 16 bases of the junction left unmatched. CDR3 nucleotides: TGTGCCAGCAGCTTAACAAGATCCAACGGCAGGGGGTTACACAATGAGCAGTTCTTC. Its protein is CASSLTRSNGRGLHNEQFF.

The rearrangement joins TRBV9 to TRBJ2-1, with TRBD2 identical over 12 bases. Germline lookup yields CDR1 SGDLS and CDR2 YYNGEE. The CDR3 extends over 16 amino acids. V trimming: 2 bases; J trimming: 0 bases; junction bases outside the gene matches: 0. CDR3 nucleotide sequence: TGTGCCAGCAGCGTGACTAGCGGGAGCTCCTACAATGAGCAGTTCTTC. This codes for CASSVTSGSSYNEQFF. Complete variable domain (other parts from reference TRBV9 and TRBJ2-1): DSGVTQTPKHLITATGQRVTLRCSPRSGDLSVYWYQQSLDQGLQFLIQYYNGEERAKGNILERFSAQQFPDLHSELNLSSLELGDSALYFCASSVTSGSSYNEQFFGPGTRLTVL.

This clone was picked up one time. The chain links TRBV5-1 to TRBJ1-4; D may be TRBD1 (5 bases). V shed 2 bases and J shed 12 bases, with 17 bases lying between them. This CDR3 region has 14 residues. Germline values: CDR1 SGHRS, CDR2 YFSETQ. The CDR3 is CASSLGAGPRELFF. The CDR3 nucleotides read TGCGCCAGCAGCTTAGGGGCAGGGCCAAGAGAACTGTTTTTT.

The V and J genes are TRBV4-3 and TRBJ1-6, with 11 nucleotides matching TRBD1. Germline V gene sequence: CDR1 LGHNA, CDR2 YSLEER. The CDR3 sequence is 15 residues long. V lost 4 bases to trimming and J lost 9 bases; unmatched junction nucleotides: 5. The chain's CDR3 is CASSRKDRGLSPLHF. The CDR3 DNA follows: TGCGCCAGCAGCCGAAAGGACAGGGGGCTTTCACCCCTCCACTTT.

This clone was observed once. In DNA form, the CDR3 reads TGCGCCAGCAGCCAAGATTGGGGGGACAGGGCCAACGAGCAGTACTTC. Its protein is CASSQDWGDRANEQYF. The rearrangement joins TRBV4-1 to TRBJ2-7; TRBD1 agrees at 9 bases. After removal of 0 bases from V and 5 bases from J, the junction contained 8 bases not matched to a gene. Germline V lookup: CDR1 MGHRA, CDR2 YSYEKL. The CDR3 is 16 amino acids.

J is TRBJ1-1 and V is TRBV7-3, with a possible D match to TRBD1 (5 bases). The CDR3 consists of 14 residues. From germline, CDR1 is SGHTA and CDR2 FQGTGA. Trimming removed 5 bases from V and 6 bases from J, with 16 bases in between. CDR3 protein: CASSLLREGSEAFF. The CDR3 nucleotides read TGTGCCAGCAGCCTGCTCAGGGAGGGATCTGAAGCTTTCTTT.

This chain links TRBV20-1 with TRBJ1-1; D might be TRBD1 (5 bases). This CDR3 contains 15 residues. CDR1 is DFQATT and CDR2 is SNEGSKA in the germline V gene (reference sequence). V was shortened by 3 bases and J by 7 bases, with 21 bases between the two germline ends. CDR3 protein: CSASIPLGGQDEAFF. The CDR3 nucleotides are TGCAGTGCTAGTATCCCCCTCGGGGGTCAGGATGAAGCTTTCTTT.

This chain joins TRBV28 and TRBJ1-5; D is unclear. The V end was cut by 4 bases, the J end by 4 bases, with 14 bases between. The CDR3 has 15 residues. CDR1 is MDHEN and CDR2 is SYDVKM in the germline V gene. CDR3 bases: TGTGCCAGCAGTTCTACCTCCCCAATAAATCAGCCCCAGCATTTT. This encodes CASSSTSPINQPQHF.

The chain has TRBV6-5 and TRBJ1-6, with 7 bases identical to TRBD1. Per the germline V gene, CDR1 is MNHEY and CDR2 is SVGAGI. Losses at the gene ends were 7 bases for V and 10 bases for J; bases not matched to a gene: 10. This CDR3 spans 14 amino acids. CDR3 amino acids: CASTPQTGTSPLHF. In nucleotides, the CDR3 is TGTGCCAGCACCCCCCAGACAGGGACATCACCCCTCCACTTT.

This sequence joins TRBV28 and TRBJ2-3, with TRBD2 matching 8 bases. The CDR3 totals 16 residues. Germline V gene data show CDR1 as MDHEN and CDR2 as SYDVKM. V lost 3 bases and J lost 6; bases outside the gene matches: 11. CDR3 amino acids: CASSFEGGRSWDTQYF. The CDR3 DNA reads as TGTGCCAGCAGTTTCGAAGGCGGGAGGAGTTGGGATACGCAGTATTTT. Drawing the rest from reference TRBV28 and TRBJ2-3, the complete variable domain is DVKVTQSSRYLVKRTGEKVFLECVQDMDHENMFWYRQDPGLGLRLIYFSYDVKMKEKGDIPEGYSVSREKKERFSLILESASTNQTSMYLCASSFEGGRSWDTQYFGPGTRLTVL.